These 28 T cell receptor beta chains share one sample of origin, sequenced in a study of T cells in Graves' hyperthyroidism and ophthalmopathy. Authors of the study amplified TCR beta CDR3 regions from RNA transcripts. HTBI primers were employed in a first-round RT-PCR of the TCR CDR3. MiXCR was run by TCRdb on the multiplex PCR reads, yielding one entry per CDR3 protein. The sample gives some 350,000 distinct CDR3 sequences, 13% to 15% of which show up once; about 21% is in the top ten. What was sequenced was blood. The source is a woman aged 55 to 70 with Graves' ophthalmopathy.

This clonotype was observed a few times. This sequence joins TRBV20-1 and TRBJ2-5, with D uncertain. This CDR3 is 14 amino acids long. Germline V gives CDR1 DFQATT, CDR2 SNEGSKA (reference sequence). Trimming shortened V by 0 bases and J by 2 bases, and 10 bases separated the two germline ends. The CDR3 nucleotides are TGCAGTGCTAGAGAGGCGGTTGCTCAAGAGACCCAGTACTTC. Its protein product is CSAREAVAQETQYF.

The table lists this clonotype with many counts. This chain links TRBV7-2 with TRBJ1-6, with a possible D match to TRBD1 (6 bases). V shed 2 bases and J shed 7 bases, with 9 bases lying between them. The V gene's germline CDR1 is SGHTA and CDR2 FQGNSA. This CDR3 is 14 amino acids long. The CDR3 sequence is CASSLWTVNSPLHF. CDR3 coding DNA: TGTGCCAGCAGCTTATGGACAGTGAATTCACCCCTCCACTTT.

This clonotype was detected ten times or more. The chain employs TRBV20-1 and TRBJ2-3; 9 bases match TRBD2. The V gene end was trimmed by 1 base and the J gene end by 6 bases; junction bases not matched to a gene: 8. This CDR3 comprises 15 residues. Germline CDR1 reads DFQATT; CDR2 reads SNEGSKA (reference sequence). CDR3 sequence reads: CSARAGTSISDTQYF. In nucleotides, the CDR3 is TGCAGTGCTAGAGCCGGGACTAGCATCTCCGATACGCAGTATTTT.

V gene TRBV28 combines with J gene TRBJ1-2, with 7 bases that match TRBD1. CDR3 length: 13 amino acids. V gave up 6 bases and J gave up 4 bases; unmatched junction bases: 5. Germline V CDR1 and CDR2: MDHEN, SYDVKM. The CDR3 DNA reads TGTGCCAGCAGAATCCGGGACAGCTATGGCTACACCTTC. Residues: CASRIRDSYGYTF.

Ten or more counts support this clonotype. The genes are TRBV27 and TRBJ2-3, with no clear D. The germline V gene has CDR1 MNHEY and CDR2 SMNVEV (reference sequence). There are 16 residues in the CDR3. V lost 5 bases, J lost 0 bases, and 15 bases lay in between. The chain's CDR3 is CASSNLQRTSTDTQYF. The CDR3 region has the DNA TGTGCCAGCAGTAACCTCCAACGAACTAGCACAGATACGCAGTATTTT.

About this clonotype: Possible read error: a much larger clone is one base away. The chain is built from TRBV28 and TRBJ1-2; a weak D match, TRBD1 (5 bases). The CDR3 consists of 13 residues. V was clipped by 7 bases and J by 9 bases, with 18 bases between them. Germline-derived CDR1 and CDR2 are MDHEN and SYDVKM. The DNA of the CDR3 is TGTGCCAGCAATACGCCCCAGGGTCTCCGCTACACCTTC. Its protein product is CASNTPQGLRYTF.

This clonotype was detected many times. The CDR3: CAWRRSSGNTIYF. CDR3 in DNA: TGTGCCTGGCGCAGGTCCTCTGGAAACACCATATATTTT. The V gene is TRBV30, the J gene TRBJ1-3, with D unclear. V lost 5 bases and J lost 0, with 8 bases in between. Germline V gene data show CDR1 as GTSNPN and CDR2 as SVGIG (reference sequence). This CDR3 comprises 13 residues.

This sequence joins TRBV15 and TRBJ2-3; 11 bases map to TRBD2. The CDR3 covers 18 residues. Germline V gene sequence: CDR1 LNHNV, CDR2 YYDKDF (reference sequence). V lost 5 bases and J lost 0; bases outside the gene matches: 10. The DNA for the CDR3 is TGTGCCACCAGCTTTAGCGGGAGGGCCCTCGGAAGCACAGATACGCAGTATTTT. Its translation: CATSFSGRALGSTDTQYF.

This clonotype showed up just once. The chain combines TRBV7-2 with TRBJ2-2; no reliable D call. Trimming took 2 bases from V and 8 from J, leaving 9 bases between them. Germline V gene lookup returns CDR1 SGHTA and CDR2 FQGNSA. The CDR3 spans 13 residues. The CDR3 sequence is CASSLFEPGELFF. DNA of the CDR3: TGTGCCAGCAGCTTATTTGAGCCGGGGGAGCTGTTTTTT.

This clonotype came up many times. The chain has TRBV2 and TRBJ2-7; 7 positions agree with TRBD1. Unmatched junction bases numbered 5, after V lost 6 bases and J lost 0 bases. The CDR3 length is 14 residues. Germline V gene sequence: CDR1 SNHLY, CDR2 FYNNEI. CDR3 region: CASRARDSSYEQYF. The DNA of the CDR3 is TGTGCCAGCAGGGCCCGGGACAGCTCCTACGAGCAGTACTTC.

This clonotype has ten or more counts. CDR3 nucleotides: TGTGCCAGCACCTGGGGGGAGGGAGATACGCAGTATTTT. It translates to CASTWGEGDTQYF. V is TRBV7-8 and J is TRBJ2-3, with TRBD2 identical over 7 bases. The germline V gene encodes CDR1 SGHVS and CDR2 FQNEAQ. The CDR3 loop spans 13 amino acids. J was trimmed by 5 bases and V by 7 bases; bases with no gene match: 6. The entire variable domain, with the rest obtained from reference TRBV7-8 and TRBJ2-3, is as follows: GAGVSQSPRYKVAKRGQDVALRCDPISGHVSLFWYQQALGQGPEFLTYFQNEAQLDKSGLPSDRFFAERPEGSVSTLKIQRTQQEDSAVYLCASTWGEGDTQYFGPGTRLTVL.

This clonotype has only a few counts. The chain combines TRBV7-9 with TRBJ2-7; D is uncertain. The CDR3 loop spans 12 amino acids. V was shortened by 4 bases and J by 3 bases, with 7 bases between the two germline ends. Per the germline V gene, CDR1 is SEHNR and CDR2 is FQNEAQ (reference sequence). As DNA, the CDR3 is TGTGCCAGCAGCTATATATTCTACGAGCAGTACTTC. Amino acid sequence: CASSYIFYEQYF.

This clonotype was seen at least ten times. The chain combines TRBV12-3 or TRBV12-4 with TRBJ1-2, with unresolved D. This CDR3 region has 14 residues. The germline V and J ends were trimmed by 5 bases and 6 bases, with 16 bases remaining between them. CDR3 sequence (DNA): TGTGCCAGCAGTCCCGTAAAACGAGGCGATGGCTACACCTTC. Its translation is CASSPVKRGDGYTF.

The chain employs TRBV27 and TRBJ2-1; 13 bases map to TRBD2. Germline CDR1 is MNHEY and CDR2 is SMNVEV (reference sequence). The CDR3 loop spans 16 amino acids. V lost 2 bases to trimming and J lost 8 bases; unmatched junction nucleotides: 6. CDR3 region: CASSLGLAGVYDEQFF. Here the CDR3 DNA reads TGTGCCAGCAGTTTAGGACTAGCGGGAGTTTACGATGAGCAGTTCTTC.

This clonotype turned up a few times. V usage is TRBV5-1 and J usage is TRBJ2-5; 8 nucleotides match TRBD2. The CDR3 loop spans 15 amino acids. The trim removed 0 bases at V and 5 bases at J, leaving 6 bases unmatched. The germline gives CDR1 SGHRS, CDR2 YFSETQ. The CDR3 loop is CASSLGAGVGETQYF. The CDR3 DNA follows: TGCGCCAGCAGCTTGGGAGCGGGAGTTGGTGAGACCCAGTACTTC.

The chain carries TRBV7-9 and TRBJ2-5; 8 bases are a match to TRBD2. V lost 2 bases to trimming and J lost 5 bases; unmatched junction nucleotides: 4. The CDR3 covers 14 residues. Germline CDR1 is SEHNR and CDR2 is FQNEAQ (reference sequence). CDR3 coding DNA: TGTGCCAGCAGCTTAAGCGGGAGTCGGGAGACCCAGTACTTC. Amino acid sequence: CASSLSGSRETQYF.

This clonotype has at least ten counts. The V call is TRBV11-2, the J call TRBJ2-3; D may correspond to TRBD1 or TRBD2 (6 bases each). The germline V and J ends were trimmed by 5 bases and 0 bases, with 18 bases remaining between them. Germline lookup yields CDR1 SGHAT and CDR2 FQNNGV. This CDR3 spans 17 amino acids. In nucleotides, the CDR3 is TGTGCCAGCAGCCCCGGGGCTTGGGGGGCTAGCACAGATACGCAGTATTTT. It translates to CASSPGAWGASTDTQYF.

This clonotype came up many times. CDR3 nucleotides: TGTGCCAGCGGGACTAGCGGGAGGTTATACAATGAGCAGTTCTTC. This codes for CASGTSGRLYNEQFF. J is TRBJ2-1 and V is TRBV28; 15 bases agree with TRBD2. After removal of 8 bases from V and 4 bases from J, the junction contained 3 bases not matched to a gene. The CDR3 sequence is 15 residues long. CDR1 and CDR2 from the germline V gene are MDHEN and SYDVKM.

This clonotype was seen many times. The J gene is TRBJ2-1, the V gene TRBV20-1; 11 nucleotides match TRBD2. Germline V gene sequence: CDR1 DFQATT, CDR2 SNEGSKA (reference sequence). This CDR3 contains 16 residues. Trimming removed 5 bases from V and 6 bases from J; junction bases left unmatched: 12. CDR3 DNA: TGCAGTGCTCCACCACTAGCGGGAGTCGGTTTCAATGAGCAGTTCTTC. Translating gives CSAPPLAGVGFNEQFF.

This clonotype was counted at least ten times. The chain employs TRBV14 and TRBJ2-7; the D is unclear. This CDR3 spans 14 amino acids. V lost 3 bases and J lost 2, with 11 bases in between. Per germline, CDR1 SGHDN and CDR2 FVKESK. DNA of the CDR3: TGTGCCAGCAGCCAGGCCCTGCGGACCTACGAGCAGTACTTC. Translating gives CASSQALRTYEQYF.

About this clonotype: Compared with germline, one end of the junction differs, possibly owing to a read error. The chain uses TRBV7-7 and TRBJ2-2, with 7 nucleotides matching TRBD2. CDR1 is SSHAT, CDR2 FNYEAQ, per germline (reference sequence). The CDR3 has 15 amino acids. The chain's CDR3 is CASSLGGSRGGELFF. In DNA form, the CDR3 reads TGTGCTAGCAGCTTAGGCGGGAGCCGGGGCGGGGAGCTGTTTTTT.

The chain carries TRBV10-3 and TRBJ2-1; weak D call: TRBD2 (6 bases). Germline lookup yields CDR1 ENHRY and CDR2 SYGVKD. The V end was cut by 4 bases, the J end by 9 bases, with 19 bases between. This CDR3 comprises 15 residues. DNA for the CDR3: TGTGCCATCAGTGGGGGCGGGACCCCTCCCAGTGAGCAGTTCTTC. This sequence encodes CAISGGGTPPSEQFF.

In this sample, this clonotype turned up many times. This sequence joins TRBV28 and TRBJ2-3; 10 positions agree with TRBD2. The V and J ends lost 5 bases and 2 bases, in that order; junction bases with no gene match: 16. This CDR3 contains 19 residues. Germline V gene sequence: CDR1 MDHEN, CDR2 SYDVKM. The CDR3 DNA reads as TGTGCCAGCAGTCCATCAATTGGGGGAGCGGGAGGGTACACAGATACGCAGTATTTT. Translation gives CASSPSIGGAGGYTDTQYF. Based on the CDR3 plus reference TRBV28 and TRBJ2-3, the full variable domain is DVKVTQSSRYLVKRTGEKVFLECVQDMDHENMFWYRQDPGLGLRLIYFSYDVKMKEKGDIPEGYSVSREKKERFSLILESASTNQTSMYLCASSPSIGGAGGYTDTQYFGPGTRLTVL.

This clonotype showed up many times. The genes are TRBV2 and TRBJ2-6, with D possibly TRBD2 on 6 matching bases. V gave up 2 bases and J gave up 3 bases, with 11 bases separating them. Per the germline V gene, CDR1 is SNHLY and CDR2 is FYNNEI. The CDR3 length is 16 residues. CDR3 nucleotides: TGTGCCAGCAGTGAATTAGGGACTGGTGGGGCCAACGTCCTGACTTTC. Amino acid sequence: CASSELGTGGANVLTF.

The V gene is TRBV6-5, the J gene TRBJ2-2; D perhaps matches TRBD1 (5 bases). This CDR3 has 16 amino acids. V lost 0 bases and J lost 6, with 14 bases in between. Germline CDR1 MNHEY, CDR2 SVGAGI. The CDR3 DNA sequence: TGTGCCAGCAGTTACTCGAGGTGGGGCCGGGCCGGGGAGCTGTTTTTT. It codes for CASSYSRWGRAGELFF.

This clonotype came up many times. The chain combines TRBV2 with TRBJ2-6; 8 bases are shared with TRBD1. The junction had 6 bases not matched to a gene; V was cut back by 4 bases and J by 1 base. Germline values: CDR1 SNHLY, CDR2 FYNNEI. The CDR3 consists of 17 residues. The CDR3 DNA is TGTGCCAGCAGTGTTAGGACAGGGAGTTCTGGGGCCAACGTCCTGACTTTC. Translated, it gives CASSVRTGSSGANVLTF.

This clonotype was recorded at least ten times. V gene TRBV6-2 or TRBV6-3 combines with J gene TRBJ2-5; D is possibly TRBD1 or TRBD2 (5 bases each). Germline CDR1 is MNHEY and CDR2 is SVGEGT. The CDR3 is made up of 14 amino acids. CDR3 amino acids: CATRGIGVQETQYF. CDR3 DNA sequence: TGTGCTACCAGAGGGATAGGGGTGCAAGAGACCCAGTACTTC.

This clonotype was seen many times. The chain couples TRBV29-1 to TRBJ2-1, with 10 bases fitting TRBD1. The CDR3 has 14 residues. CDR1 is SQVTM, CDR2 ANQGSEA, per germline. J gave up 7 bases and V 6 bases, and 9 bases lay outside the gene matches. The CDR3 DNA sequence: TGCAGCGTCTGGGACAGGGGCTTTGGGAATGAGCAGTTCTTC. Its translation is CSVWDRGFGNEQFF.